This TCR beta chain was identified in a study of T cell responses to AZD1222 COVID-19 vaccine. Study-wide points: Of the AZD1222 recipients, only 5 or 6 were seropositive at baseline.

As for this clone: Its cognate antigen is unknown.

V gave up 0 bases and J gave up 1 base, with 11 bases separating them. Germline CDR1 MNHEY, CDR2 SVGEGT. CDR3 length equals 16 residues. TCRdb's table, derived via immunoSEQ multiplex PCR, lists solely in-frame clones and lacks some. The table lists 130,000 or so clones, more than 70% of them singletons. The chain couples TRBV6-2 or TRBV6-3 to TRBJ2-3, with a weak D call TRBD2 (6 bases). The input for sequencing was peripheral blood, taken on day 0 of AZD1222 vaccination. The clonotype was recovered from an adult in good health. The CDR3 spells CASSYSTEGGTDTQYF. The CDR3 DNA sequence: TGTGCCAGCAGTTACTCGACGGAGGGCGGCACAGATACGCAGTATTTT.